The TCR beta chain under discussion was sequenced for a study of vaccination effects on CD4 cells after COVID-19. Before sequencing took place, the ViraFEST assay used viral peptide pools to expand antigen-specific CD4+ T cells. Isolating CD4+ T cells followed 9 to 10 days of culture. Absence of prior SARS-CoV-2 infection characterized the vaccine recipients, who showed negative nucleocapsid antibodies. Data came from immunoSEQ multiplex PCR; TCRdb stores just in-frame clones and leaves some out. The data contain 20,000 to 25,000 clones, approximately 74% of them singletons. On this clone: Antigen: not known.

This TCR was sampled from a human donor who received a COVID-19 vaccine. Source: CD4+ T cells from PBMCs cultured with HCoV-NL63 spike peptides, taken before COVID-19 vaccination.

This CDR3 reads CASSPTRTTTNINTGELFF. CDR3 DNA sequence: TGTGCCAGCAGCCCGACCCGGACCACCACCAACATCAACACCGGGGAGCTGTTTTTT. The chain links TRBV7-8 to TRBJ2-2; D is unresolved. Germline assignment: CDR1 SGHVS and CDR2 FQNEAQ. The CDR3 has 19 residues. V was pared by 5 bases and J by 2 bases, with 24 bases between.